This T cell receptor beta chain was sequenced during a study of long-term antiretroviral therapy in people with HIV (dated by TCRdb to the early 2020s). Notes on the research overall: Collection of the earliest samples took place about a decade ahead of the 2015 WHO recommendation for immediate ART, at a time when ART was typically delayed until CD4 counts fell. Whether ART initiation and durable HIV suppression were associated with changes in peripheral blood TRB repertoire composition and diversity was tested in a retrospective serial study. From some 30 adults with confirmed HIV infection, the cohort provided 192 cryopreserved PBMC samples, gathered serially across a mean of roughly 6 years (range 1-12). Eleven of the 30 participants with HIV were female. No cross-contamination during QIAcube processing was seen in test extractions of a monoclonal T-cell line run alongside a few dozen polyclonal samples.

To be included, a participant needed at least one PBMC sample from before ART initiation plus at least two post-ART samples. Treatment was received in the United States of America by all participants with HIV. Cryopreserved samples of roughly 0.95-10 million PBMC were thawed and washed before DNA extraction. At the time of the earliest PBMC sample for each participant with HIV, ages ranged from roughly 23 to 55 years. Per participant, PBMC samples came from 1-4 timepoints prior to ART initiation and 2-8 timepoints following ART initiation, for a median of 7 samples. Serial HIV viral load, CD4+ T-cell count, ART history and demographic data were obtained for every participant. A Qiagen kit on a QIAcube was used to extract genomic DNA from unsorted PBMC, with samples processed in batches of 12. Trimming removed 5 bases from V and 8 bases from J, leaving 16 bases between the germline ends. Its CDR3 holds 14 amino acids, cysteine through phenylalanine. Solely the CDR3 DNA is kept, with 42 bases framed from the first base. CDR1 is given as LNHDA and CDR2 as SQIVND, both from the germline V gene (reference sequence).

Regarding this clone: Its antigen specificity is not known. No base quality values were provided; no much bigger clone lies one nucleotide off.

Broader findings and caveats from the paper: Owing to limited PBMC availability, only the TCR beta chain was sequenced, without alpha chain pairing. At every time point, the repertoire was dominated by expanded TRB clones first identified before ART initiation, although this dominance fluctuated and, in many PLHIV, declined after ART. A significant increase in TRB diversity was found to be associated with ART initiation, although TRB diversity was observed to remain significantly below that of transplant donor controls even after long-term ART. Because cell numbers in pre-ART samples were limited, unsorted PBMC were profiled instead of sorted CD4+ and CD8+ T cells. The samples span the years 2004 to 2017, and the ART regimens used at that time may not be as effective as current regimens. Compared with controls, HIV repertoires had narrower CDR3 length ranges, and the network structure pointed to an antigen-experienced repertoire that shifted only slightly toward naive after ART. Inferences about post-ART repertoire changes are limited because no data were available on ART adherence, viral resistance or therapy changes.

Sequencing of the TRB variable region was done with the immunoSEQ hsTCRB v3.0 assay at survey level resolution. A depth of about 35,000-50,000 T-cell genomes per sample was targeted for TRB sequencing. TRB libraries were pooled and sequenced on an Illumina MiSeq using a v3 150-cycle kit. The original pipeline was this. Repertoire analysis ran in R within a reproducible Nextflow workflow covering QC, data transformation and analysis. Custom analyses were implemented in LymphoSeq2, an R package for AIRR-Seq data exploration. A few samples yielding fewer than 5000 total TRB sequences were excluded, leaving roughly 200 analyzed HIV repertoires. Among the 200 or so HIV repertoires that were kept, some 61 were collected before ART initiation and over 120 were collected after ART initiation. Repertoires were downsampled to 5000 TRB nucleotide sequences, with summary statistics averaged over 100 downsampling iterations. Only TRB sequences with CDR3 regions of at least seven amino acids were retained for analysis. Diversity was assessed using a clonality score derived from Shannon entropy and using the Gini coefficient. In repertoire networks, the top 5000 CDR3 amino acid sequences were linked whenever an edit distance of one separated two sequences. For TRB CDR3 amino acid sequences, antigen specificity groups and MHC restriction were predicted with GLIPH2. CDR3 amino acid sequences were matched against VDJdb and McPAS-TCR to flag known CMV, EBV, HIV or tissue antigen associations. Pre-ART, post-ART and control groups were compared with Wilcoxon signed-rank tests and Holm-Bonferroni correction. The immuneACCESS repertoire file appears here via TCRdb, limited to in-frame rearrangements. These files lack a portion of the clones; in checked studies, under half of the deficit traces to unresolved V genes, and the cause of the others is not known. The D gene and trimming were derived from the DNA, and the V and J assignments and clone size from that table. The sample has under 30,000 clones on record, 80% of them singletons. Clones ranked in the top ten supply roughly 7% of the sample.

The source material was unsorted PBMCs, sampled 0.3 years after starting antiretroviral therapy. The sequence joins TRBV19 to TRBJ2-1, and possibly TRBD1, on 7 matching bases. The TCR sequence derives from a middle-aged man with HIV. The sequenced DNA: TGTGCCAGTAGTTTCTCAGGGGGGTGGGATGAGCAGTTCTTC. This sequence encodes CASSFSGGWDEQFF.